This T cell receptor (beta chain) is from a study of cytomegalovirus exposure and HLA in healthy donors. About the study: The early release's HLA-typed donors yielded tens of millions of unique TCRs.

General study results and limits: Association with HLA alleles at 0.05 false discovery rate was found for 15,000 or so TCR beta sequences in a later analysis. Rarity marked most TCR sequences, yet some public TCRs occurred in many donors. Overall, approximately 150 TCR beta chains were annotated as cytomegalovirus-associated.

13 Jbeta primers and 60 Vbeta primers were used for the PCR. The protocol was immunoSEQ multiplex PCR, while the TCRdb copy is restricted to in-frame clones and leaves out a portion. The sample consists of about 160,000 clones, 65% to 90% of them appearing once. Of note for this clone: What it recognizes is unknown.

The CDR3 loop spans 13 amino acids. Trimming took 0 bases from V and 7 from J, leaving 9 bases between them. Per germline, CDR1 SGHTA and CDR2 FQGNSA. Sequenced input: PBMCs. This TCR was sampled from a man in his fifties in good health and CMV-seropositive. The chain joins TRBV7-2 to TRBJ1-1; D gene unclear. Here the CDR3 DNA reads TGTGCCAGCAGCTTAGCGGGAGACCGTGAAGCTTTCTTT. This codes for CASSLAGDREAFF.